Listed here are 8 T cell receptor beta chains from one sample, sequenced in a study of T cells in Graves' hyperthyroidism and ophthalmopathy (dated by TCRdb to the late 2010s). Libraries were constructed by multiplex PCR. Data came from an Illumina HiSeq 2000. The TCR beta CDR3 regions were amplified from the RNA transcripts. The TCR CDR3 was subjected to a first round of RT-PCR using the HTBI primer set and the Qiagen OneStep RT-PCR kit. TCRdb cleaned the public reads at Q25 with fastp, built clones with MiXCR and kept in-frame beta chains. Rows are unified per CDR3 protein, each entry keeping the most common DNA and genes. For this sample the table gives 340,000 or so distinct CDR3 sequences, of which 15% to 20% were detected only once. The ten top clones hold approximately 54% of the sample. Sequenced material: blood. Receptors were obtained from a woman between 50 and 59 years old with Graves' hyperthyroidism.

This clonotype has at least ten counts. The J gene is TRBJ2-1, the V gene TRBV28; D is possibly TRBD2 (5 bases). Germline V gene lookup returns CDR1 MDHEN and CDR2 SYDVKM. V was clipped by 7 bases and J by 6 bases, with 13 bases between them. The length of the CDR3 is 13 residues. In nucleotides, the CDR3 is TGTGCCAGCAAGGAGGAGTCGAGCAATGAGCAGTTCTTC. This encodes CASKEESSNEQFF.

In this sample, this clonotype turned up once. The chain has TRBV13 and TRBJ2-7, with TRBD1 matching over 11 bases. The trim removed 6 bases at V and 0 bases at J, leaving 4 bases unmatched. This CDR3 spans 15 amino acids. CDR1 is PRHDT, CDR2 FYEKMQ, per germline (reference sequence). The CDR3 bases are TGTGCCAGCAGTGGGACAGGGGGAGGCTCCTACGAGCAGTACTTC. Protein product: CASSGTGGGSYEQYF.

The CDR3 sequence: CASSPGTHPQGPNSPLHF. The CDR3 DNA reads as TGTGCCAGCAGTCCCGGGACTCACCCGCAGGGCCCTAATTCACCCCTCCACTTT. This chain connects TRBV5-4 to TRBJ1-6; perhaps TRBD1 as D (5 bases). The CDR3 runs 18 residues. Germline CDR1 reads SGHNT; CDR2 reads YYREEE (reference sequence). V was clipped by 5 bases and J by 6 bases, with 24 bases between them.

This clonotype was counted only a few times. The genes are TRBV15 and TRBJ2-3; TRBD2 agrees at 13 bases. The CDR3 covers 17 residues. Germline CDR1 is LNHNV and CDR2 is YYDKDF (reference sequence). Trimming at V came to 3 bases and at J to 6 bases, leaving 9 bases not matched to a gene. CDR3 loop: CATSSSRLAGGGDTQYF. For the CDR3, the DNA is TGTGCCACCAGCAGTAGTCGACTAGCGGGAGGAGGGGATACGCAGTATTTT.

This chain connects TRBV19 to TRBJ1-2; 12 nucleotides match TRBD1. Trimming removed 5 bases from V and 5 bases from J; junction bases left unmatched: 6. This CDR3 contains 15 residues. Germline assignment: CDR1 LNHDA and CDR2 SQIVND (reference sequence). The CDR3 DNA sequence: TGTGCCAGTAGTTCGGGACAGGGGGCTTGGTATGGCTACACCTTC. Translating gives CASSSGQGAWYGYTF. Combining the CDR3 with reference TRBV19 and TRBJ1-2 gives the whole variable domain DGGITQSPKYLFRKEGQNVTLSCEQNLNHDAMYWYRQDPGQGLRLIYYSQIVNDFQKGDIAEGYSVSREKKESFPLTVTSAQKNPTAFYLCASSSGQGAWYGYTFGSGTRLTVV.

Worth noting for this clonotype: A much bigger clone sits one base away, suggesting this may be a read error. The chain carries TRBV2 and TRBJ2-1; TRBD2 matches at 10 bases. The ends lost 5 bases at V and 9 bases at J; junction bases unmatched: 16. The CDR3 runs 17 residues. CDR1 and CDR2 (germline): SNHLY, FYNNEI. Here the CDR3 reads CASSWYLSGGAHSEQFF. The CDR3 DNA reads as TGTGCCAGCAGTTGGTATTTAAGCGGGGGGGCTCACAGTGAGCAGTTCTTC.

This chain uses TRBV6-1 with TRBJ2-7; 13 positions match TRBD2. CDR1 is MNHNS and CDR2 is SASEGT in the germline V gene. This CDR3 is 17 amino acids long. Trimming cost V 6 bases and J 3 bases; bases outside gene matches: 11. The CDR3 here is CASRERDGTSGVYEQYV. The CDR3 coding sequence is TGTGCCAGCAGAGAACGGGACGGGACTAGCGGGGTCTACGAGCAGTACGTC.

The table lists this clonotype with many counts. The CDR3 reads CASSPWTSLGEQFF. CDR3 DNA: TGTGCCAGCAGCCCCTGGACTAGTCTTGGTGAGCAGTTCTTC. The chain employs TRBV7-2 and TRBJ2-1; 7 positions match TRBD2. With V trimmed by 5 bases and J by 9 bases, 10 bases remained unmatched. CDR1 is SGHTA, CDR2 FQGNSA, per germline. The CDR3 consists of 14 residues.